The sequence of this TCR beta chain was determined in a study of regulatory T cells in long-lasting Graves disease. Building of the TCR beta libraries involved iRepertoire HTBI primers and Arm-PCR of CDR3 regions. Each CDR3 protein gets one entry after TCRdb re-called the multiplex PCR reads with MiXCR. The repertoire has approximately 540,000 distinct CDR3 sequences, about 12% of them found once; the top ten carry roughly 8.9%. The study's findings and limits: TCR diversity in persistent Graves' patients was below that of newly diagnosed ones.

The ends were cut back, 3 bases at V and 8 bases at J, with 13 bases in the middle. Germline CDR1 is MNHGY and CDR2 is SVAAGI. The CDR3 is 13 residues long. This clonotype was counted only a few times. The antigen is unknown. The CDR3 does not end in the conserved phenylalanine or tryptophan, so this is likely a read error. Indicated time point: newly diagnosed GD, antithyroid drugs for less than 3 months. There was RNA extracted from PBMCs, and the TCR library was made from it. Another study also made use of these data, one on T cells in Graves' hyperthyroidism and ophthalmopathy. This second study notes: The majority of expanded thyroid clonotypes above 0.001 also appeared in blood.

The chain links TRBV6-9 to TRBJ1-1; D might be TRBD1 (5 bases). The receptor was derived from a woman under 40 with Graves disease. The source was peripheral blood mononuclear cells (PBMCs), collected at new diagnosis, from a patient treated with antithyroid drugs. CDR3 sequence reads: CASSYYARAEAFL. CDR3 coding DNA: TGTGCCAGCAGTTACTATGCCAGGGCAGAAGCTTTCCTT.